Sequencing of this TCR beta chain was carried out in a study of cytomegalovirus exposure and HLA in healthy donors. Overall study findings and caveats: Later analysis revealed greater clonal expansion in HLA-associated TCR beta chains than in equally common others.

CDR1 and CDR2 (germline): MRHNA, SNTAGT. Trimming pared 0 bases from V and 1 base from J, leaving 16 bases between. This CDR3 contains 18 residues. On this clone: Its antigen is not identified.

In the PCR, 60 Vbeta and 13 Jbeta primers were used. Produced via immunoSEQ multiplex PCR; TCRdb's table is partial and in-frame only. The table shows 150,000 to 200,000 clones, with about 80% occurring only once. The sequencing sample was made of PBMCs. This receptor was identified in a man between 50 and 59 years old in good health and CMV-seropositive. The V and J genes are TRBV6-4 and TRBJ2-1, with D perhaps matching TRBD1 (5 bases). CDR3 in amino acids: CASSDSIGRERSYNEQFF. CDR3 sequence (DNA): TGTGCCAGCAGTGACTCGATTGGCAGGGAAAGGTCCTACAATGAGCAGTTCTTC.